This T cell receptor (beta chain) was sequenced for a study of blood T cell repertoires in COVID-19. Study details: Italy, Spain and the United States were the sources of the convalescent and acute COVID-19 samples. Sample material is recorded as cDNA or gDNA derived from T cells, B-cell-depleted T cells, or PBMCs.

The CDR3 sequence is 16 residues long. The germline gives CDR1 MNHEY, CDR2 SVGAGI. Trimming removed 2 bases from V and 3 bases from J, with 17 bases in between. Study processing details: For nucleated cells, counts were estimated from reference gene primer amplification. Libraries were prepared by immunoSEQ multiplex PCR; TCRdb keeps only in-frame clonotypes and omits some of them. The D gene and trimming were derived from the DNA, and the V and J assignments and clone size from that table. The data show some 48,000 clones, around 85% seen once. The J gene is TRBJ2-7, the V gene TRBV6-5, with D possibly matching TRBD2 (6 bases). The clonotype comes from a woman aged 55-69 years with acute or convalescent COVID-19. The sequenced sample was peripheral blood. The CDR3 protein is CASSYGQGLGYYEQYF. The CDR3 DNA is TGTGCCAGCAGTTACGGCCAGGGACTGGGGTACTACGAGCAGTACTTC.